Listed below are T cell receptor beta chains from one sample, sequenced in a study of T-cell reconstitution after alpha-beta-depleted transplantation in children. Each CDR3 protein is one row after TCRdb ran MiXCR on the PCR reads. The table records 180,000 or so distinct CDR3 sequences, 6.3% of them present only once. Sequences were derived from PBMCs, sampled before TCRalphabeta/CD19-depleted stem cell transplant. The receptor set was obtained from a girl under three years old with combined immunodeficiency, due to receive a stem cell transplant. Both conserved end residues are part of each CDR3. D genes are given only for firm matches. The size of a clone is reported for some rows only, either as once, few or many, or as a class for expanded clones.

J: TRBJ2-7
size: many
V: TRBV28
D: .
DNA: TGTGCCAGCAGTTTCTCTGGGGTACTTAACTACGAGCAGTACTTC
CDR3: CASSFSGVLNYEQYF

J: TRBJ2-1
size: many
V: TRBV9
D: .
DNA: TGTGCCAGCAGCGTAGTGGATTTCAATGAGCAGTTCTTC
CDR3: CASSVVDFNEQFF

J: TRBJ2-2
size: many
V: TRBV7-2
D: TRBD2
DNA: TGTGCCAGCAGCATGAATAGCGGGAGGAACACCGGGGAGCTGTTTTTT
CDR3: CASSMNSGRNTGELFF

J: TRBJ2-1
size: few
V: TRBV7-6
D: TRBD2
DNA: TGTGCCAGCAGCTCGTGGGGGGGGGATGAGCAGTTCTTC
CDR3: CASSSWGGDEQFF

J: TRBJ2-5
size: many
V: TRBV9
D: .
DNA: TGTGCCAGCAGCCCTCCGGACAGCTGGTGGGAGACCCAGTACTTC
CDR3: CASSPPDSWWETQYF

J: TRBJ1-1
size: many
V: TRBV10-3
D: .
DNA: TGTGCCATCAGTGATTATGGGCGGGCGAACACTGAAGCTTTCTTT
CDR3: CAISDYGRANTEAFF

J: TRBJ2-7
size: many
V: TRBV29-1
D: .
DNA: TGCAGCGTCAAGAGGGACAACTCCTACGAGCAGTACTTC
CDR3: CSVKRDNSYEQYF

J: TRBJ2-7
size: many
V: TRBV4-2
D: TRBD2
DNA: TGTGCCAGCAGCCAACTCCCACTAGCGGAAGAGTACGAGCAGTACTTC
CDR3: CASSQLPLAEEYEQYF

J: TRBJ1-2
size: many
V: TRBV5-1
D: .
DNA: TGCGCCAGCAGCTTGGGTTCGGGACGCTTTAACTATGGCTACACCTTC
CDR3: CASSLGSGRFNYGYTF

J: TRBJ1-2
size: few
V: TRBV12-3/TRBV12-4
D: TRBD1
DNA: TGTGCCAGCAGGCTATCCGGGACAGGGGGGACGAGGGGTTATGGCTACACCTTC
CDR3: CASRLSGTGGTRGYGYTF

J: TRBJ2-1
size: many
V: TRBV20-1
D: TRBD2
DNA: TGCAGTGCTAGAGCGACCGGGACTAGGCGTTTCGATGAGCAGTTCTTC
CDR3: CSARATGTRRFDEQFF

J: TRBJ2-2
size: many
V: TRBV20-1
D: .
DNA: TGCAGTGCCCTAGATGGAACCCACCCCACCGGGGAGCTGTTTTTT
CDR3: CSALDGTHPTGELFF

J: TRBJ2-7
size: .
V: TRBV7-8
D: .
DNA: TGTGCCAGCAGCTTAGTACCGGAGAGCTCCTACGAGCAGTACTTC
CDR3: CASSLVPESSYEQYF

J: TRBJ2-3
size: many
V: TRBV28
D: TRBD1
DNA: TGTGCCAGCAGTACCCTCAACAGGGGTCCCCACACAGATACGCAGTATTTT
CDR3: CASSTLNRGPHTDTQYF

J: TRBJ2-1
size: many
V: TRBV2
D: TRBD2
DNA: TGTGCCAGCACTCGGACTAGGGGCTACAATGAGCAGTTCTTC
CDR3: CASTRTRGYNEQFF

J: TRBJ2-3
size: many
V: TRBV7-9
D: TRBD2
DNA: TGTGCCAGCAGCCATACTAGCGGAAGCACAGATACGCAGTATTTT
CDR3: CASSHTSGSTDTQYF

J: TRBJ2-7
size: .
V: TRBV5-5
D: .
DNA: TGTGCCAGCAGTGGGATCGAGCAGTACTTC
CDR3: CASSGIEQYF

J: TRBJ2-7
size: many
V: TRBV20-1
D: .
DNA: TGCAGTGCTAGTGACAACGAGCAGTACTTC
CDR3: CSASDNEQYF

J: TRBJ2-2
size: many
V: TRBV12-3/TRBV12-4
D: .
DNA: TGTGCCAGCAGTTTCAGCGTCACCGGGGAGCTGTTTTTT
CDR3: CASSFSVTGELFF

J: TRBJ2-7
size: many
V: TRBV4-3
D: TRBD1
DNA: TGCGCCAGCAGCCAAGGGATCGGGACAGGATACTACGAGCAGTACTTC
CDR3: CASSQGIGTGYYEQYF

J: TRBJ2-5
size: few
V: TRBV7-2
D: TRBD2
DNA: TGTGCCAGCAGCTTTGCCGGATTACAGGACGGGGGGGAGACCCAGTACTTC
CDR3: CASSFAGLQDGGETQYF

J: TRBJ1-5
size: .
V: TRBV2
D: .
DNA: TGTGCCTTCTGCTTATGGCGCGCAGAGCGGTTCTCAGGCAATCAGCCCCAGCATTTT
CDR3: CAFCLWRAERFSGNQPQHF

J: TRBJ2-7
size: few
V: TRBV9
D: TRBD2
DNA: TGTGCCAGTTCGGGGTCCGAGGGGAGCGGGAGACCTTGGGAGCAGTACTTC
CDR3: CASSGSEGSGRPWEQYF

J: TRBJ2-2
size: many
V: TRBV7-6
D: TRBD2
DNA: TGTGCCAGCAGCGCGACTAGCGGCAACACCGGGGAGCTGTTTTTT
CDR3: CASSATSGNTGELFF

J: TRBJ2-1
size: many
V: TRBV12-3/TRBV12-4
D: .
DNA: TGTGCCAGCAGTCCACCGGTCATACGCGATGAGCAGTTCTTC
CDR3: CASSPPVIRDEQFF

J: TRBJ2-1
size: many
V: TRBV9
D: .
DNA: TGTGCCAGCAGCGTAGACGGCGCTTACAATGAGCAGTTCTTC
CDR3: CASSVDGAYNEQFF

J: TRBJ2-3
size: .
V: TRBV7-2
D: .
DNA: TGTGCCAGCAGCTGGGGGGAGAGCACAGATACGCAGTATTTT
CDR3: CASSWGESTDTQYF

J: TRBJ2-5
size: many
V: TRBV13
D: .
DNA: TGTGCCAGCAGCCCCTCTAAAGCCCAAGAGACCCAGTACTTC
CDR3: CASSPSKAQETQYF

J: TRBJ2-1
size: many
V: TRBV20-1
D: TRBD2
DNA: TGCAGTGCGAGAAGGCTAGCGGGAGGTGATGAGCAGTTCTTC
CDR3: CSARRLAGGDEQFF

J: TRBJ2-7
size: many
V: TRBV28
D: .
DNA: TGTGCCAGCAGTCTCAGGGAAAATTACGAGCAGTACTTC
CDR3: CASSLRENYEQYF

J: TRBJ1-1
size: few
V: TRBV28
D: .
DNA: TGTGCCAGCACTCCTATAGGGGCAGGGAACACTGAAGCTTTCTTT
CDR3: CASTPIGAGNTEAFF

J: TRBJ2-7
size: many
V: TRBV6-4
D: .
DNA: TGTGCCAGCCTGAGGCCGGTGTTATCCTACGAGCAGTACTTC
CDR3: CASLRPVLSYEQYF

J: TRBJ2-3
size: many
V: TRBV6-2/TRBV6-3
D: .
DNA: TGTGCCAGCAGTTACGGAGATACGCAGTATTTT
CDR3: CASSYGDTQYF

J: TRBJ2-3
size: .
V: TRBV27
D: .
DNA: TGTGCCAGCAGTTTTGACGGCAGCACAGATACGCAGTATTTT
CDR3: CASSFDGSTDTQYF

J: TRBJ2-7
size: few
V: TRBV5-5
D: TRBD1
DNA: TGTGCCAGCAGCCCCGAGGGACAGGGGCTCCAACTGGGCGAGCAGTACTTC
CDR3: CASSPEGQGLQLGEQYF

J: TRBJ2-1
size: many
V: TRBV2
D: .
DNA: TGTGCCAGCAGCCCGGGACTCCACAAATTCTTC
CDR3: CASSPGLHKFF

J: TRBJ2-5
size: .
V: TRBV11-3
D: .
DNA: TGTGCCAGCAGCTCGGCCGGACAAGAGACCCAGTACTTC
CDR3: CASSSAGQETQYF

J: TRBJ2-1
size: .
V: TRBV7-2
D: TRBD2
DNA: TGTGCCAGCAGCTTATTAGCGGGGGGGCAGTGGGAGCAGTTCTTC
CDR3: CASSLLAGGQWEQFF

J: TRBJ2-7
size: .
V: TRBV2
D: .
DNA: TGTGCCAGCAAAATAGGGGCCTACGAGCAGTACTTC
CDR3: CASKIGAYEQYF

J: TRBJ2-1
size: many
V: TRBV4-3
D: .
DNA: TGCGCCAGCAGCCAAGAAGACCGAAGCTCCTACAATGAGCAGTTCTTC
CDR3: CASSQEDRSSYNEQFF

J: TRBJ2-2
size: few
V: TRBV7-9
D: .
DNA: TGTGCCAGCAGCTTAGCCACTTCGAACACCGGGGAGCTGTTTTTT
CDR3: CASSLATSNTGELFF

J: TRBJ2-5
size: many
V: TRBV18
D: .
DNA: TGTGCCAGCTCACCCAGAGAGGCCCAAGAGACCCAGTACTTC
CDR3: CASSPREAQETQYF

J: TRBJ2-1
size: many
V: TRBV4-1
D: TRBD2
DNA: TGCGCCAGCAGGCCGCCCGGACTAGCCCCAAGTGAGCAGTTCTTC
CDR3: CASRPPGLAPSEQFF

J: TRBJ2-1
size: few
V: TRBV6-2/TRBV6-3
D: .
DNA: TGTGCCAGCATGAACATCTACAATGAGCAGTTCTTC
CDR3: CASMNIYNEQFF

J: TRBJ2-1
size: many
V: TRBV6-6
D: .
DNA: TGTGCCAGCGAGCCTGGAGATGAGCAGTTCTTC
CDR3: CASEPGDEQFF

J: TRBJ2-1
size: many
V: TRBV29-1
D: .
DNA: TGCAGCGGGGAAACCGGGACCCGCTTCTCCAATGAGCAGTTCTTC
CDR3: CSGETGTRFSNEQFF

J: TRBJ1-5
size: .
V: TRBV7-8
D: TRBD1
DNA: TGTGCCAGCAGCTTAAGACAGGGGGCCGGCAATCAGCCCCAGCATTTT
CDR3: CASSLRQGAGNQPQHF

J: TRBJ2-1
size: .
V: TRBV9
D: .
DNA: TGTGCCAGCAGCCTGGGGGGTGCGGGCGGAAATGAGCAGTTCTTC
CDR3: CASSLGGAGGNEQFF

J: TRBJ2-1
size: many
V: TRBV28
D: TRBD2
DNA: TGTGCCAGCAGCCTCATAATTGGCGGGGGGCAGGTCTCCTACAATGAGCAGTTCTTC
CDR3: CASSLIIGGGQVSYNEQFF